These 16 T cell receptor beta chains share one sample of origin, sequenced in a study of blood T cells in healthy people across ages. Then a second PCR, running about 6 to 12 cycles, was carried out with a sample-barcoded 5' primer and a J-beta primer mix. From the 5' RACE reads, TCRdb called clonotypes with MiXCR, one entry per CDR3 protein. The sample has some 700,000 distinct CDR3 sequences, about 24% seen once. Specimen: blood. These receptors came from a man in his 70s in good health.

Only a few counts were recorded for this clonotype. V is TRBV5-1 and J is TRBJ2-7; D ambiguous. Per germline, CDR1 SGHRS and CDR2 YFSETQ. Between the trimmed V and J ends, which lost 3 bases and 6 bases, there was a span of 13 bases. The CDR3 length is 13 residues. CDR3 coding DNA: TGCGCCAGCAGCTCAGACGGCAGAGGCGAGCAGTACGTC. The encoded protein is CASSSDGRGEQYV.

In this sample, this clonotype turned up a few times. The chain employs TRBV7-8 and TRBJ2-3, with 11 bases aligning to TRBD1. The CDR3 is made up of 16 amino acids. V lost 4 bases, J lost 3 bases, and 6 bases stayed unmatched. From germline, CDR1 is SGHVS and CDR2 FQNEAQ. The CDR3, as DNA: TGTGCCAGCAGCTCCCGGGACAGGGGGTTAACAGATACGCAGTATTTT. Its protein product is CASSSRDRGLTDTQYF.

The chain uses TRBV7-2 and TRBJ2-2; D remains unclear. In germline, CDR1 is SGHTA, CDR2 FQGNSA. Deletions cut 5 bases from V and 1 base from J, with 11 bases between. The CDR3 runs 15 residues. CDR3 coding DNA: TGTGCCAGCAGCCCCGGGCCTAGGAACACCGGGGAGCTGTTTTTT. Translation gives CASSPGPRNTGELFF.

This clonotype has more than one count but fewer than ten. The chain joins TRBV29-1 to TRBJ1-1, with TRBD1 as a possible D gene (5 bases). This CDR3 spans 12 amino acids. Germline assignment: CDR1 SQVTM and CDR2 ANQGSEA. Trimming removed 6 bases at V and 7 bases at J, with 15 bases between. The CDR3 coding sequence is TGCAGCGTGGGGCAGGGTCTGGGTGAAGCTTTCTTT. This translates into CSVGQGLGEAFF.

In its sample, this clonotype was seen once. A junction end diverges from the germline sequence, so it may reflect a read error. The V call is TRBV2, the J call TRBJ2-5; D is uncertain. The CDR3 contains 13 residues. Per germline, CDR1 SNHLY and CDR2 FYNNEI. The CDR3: CASSDTSQETPYF. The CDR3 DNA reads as TGTGCCAGCAGTGACACCAGCCAAGAGACCCCGTACTTC.

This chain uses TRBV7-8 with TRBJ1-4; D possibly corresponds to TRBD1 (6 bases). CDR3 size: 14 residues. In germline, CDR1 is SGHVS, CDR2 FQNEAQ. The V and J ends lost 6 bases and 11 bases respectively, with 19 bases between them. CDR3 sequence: CASREGGTTGKLFF. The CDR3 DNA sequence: TGTGCCAGCAGAGAAGGGGGGACAACGGGGAAACTGTTTTTT.

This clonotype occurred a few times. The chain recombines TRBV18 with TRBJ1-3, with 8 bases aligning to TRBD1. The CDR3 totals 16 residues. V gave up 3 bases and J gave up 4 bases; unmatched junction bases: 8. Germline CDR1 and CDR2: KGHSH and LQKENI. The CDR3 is CASSPSDRARGNTIYF. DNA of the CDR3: TGTGCCAGCTCACCTTCGGACAGGGCGAGAGGAAACACCATATATTTT.

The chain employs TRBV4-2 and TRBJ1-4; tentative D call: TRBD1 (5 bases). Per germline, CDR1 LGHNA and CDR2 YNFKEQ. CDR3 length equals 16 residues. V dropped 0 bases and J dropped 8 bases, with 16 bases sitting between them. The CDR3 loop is CASSQDLGEAGEKLFF. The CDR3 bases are TGTGCCAGCAGCCAAGATTTGGGGGAGGCGGGAGAAAAACTGTTTTTT.

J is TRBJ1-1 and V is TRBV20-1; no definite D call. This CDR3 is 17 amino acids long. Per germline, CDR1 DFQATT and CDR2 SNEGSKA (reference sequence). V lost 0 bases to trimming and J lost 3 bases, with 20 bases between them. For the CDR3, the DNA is TGCAGTGCTAGAGATCCAGGAAAAGCGGGTACCCACACTGAAGCTTTCTTT. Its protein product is CSARDPGKAGTHTEAFF.

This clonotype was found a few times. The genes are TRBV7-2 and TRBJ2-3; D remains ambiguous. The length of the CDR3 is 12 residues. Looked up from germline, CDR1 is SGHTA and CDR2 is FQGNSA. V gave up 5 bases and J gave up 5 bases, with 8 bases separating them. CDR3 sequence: CASSPPRDTQYF. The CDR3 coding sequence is TGTGCCAGCAGCCCCCCGCGAGATACGCAGTATTTT.

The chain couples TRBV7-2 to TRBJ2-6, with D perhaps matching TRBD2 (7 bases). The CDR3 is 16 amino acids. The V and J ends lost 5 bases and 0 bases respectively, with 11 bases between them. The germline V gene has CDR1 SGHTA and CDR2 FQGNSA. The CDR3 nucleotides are TGTGCCAGCAGCGGGAGGGGGAGCTCTGGGGCCAACGTCCTGACTTTC. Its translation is CASSGRGSSGANVLTF.

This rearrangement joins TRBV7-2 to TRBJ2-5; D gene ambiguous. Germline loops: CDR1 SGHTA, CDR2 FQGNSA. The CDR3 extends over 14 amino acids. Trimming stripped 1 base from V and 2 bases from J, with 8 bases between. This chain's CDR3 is CASSLGRPQETQYF. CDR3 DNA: TGTGCCAGCAGCTTAGGGAGACCACAAGAGACCCAGTACTTC.

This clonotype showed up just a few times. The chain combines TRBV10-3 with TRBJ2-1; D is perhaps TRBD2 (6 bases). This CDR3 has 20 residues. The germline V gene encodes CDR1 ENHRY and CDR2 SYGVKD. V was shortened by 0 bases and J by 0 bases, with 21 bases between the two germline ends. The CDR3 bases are TGTGCCATCAGTGAGTCAGCTGGGGCGGGCCGGGGGAGCTCCTACAATGAGCAGTTCTTC. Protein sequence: CAISESAGAGRGSSYNEQFF.

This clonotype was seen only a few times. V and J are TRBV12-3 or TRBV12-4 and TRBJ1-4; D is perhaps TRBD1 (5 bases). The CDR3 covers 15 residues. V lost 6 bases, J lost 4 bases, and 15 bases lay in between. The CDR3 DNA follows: TGTGCCAGCAGCTCCCCACGGGGCATTAATGAAAAACTGTTTTTT. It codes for CASSSPRGINEKLFF.

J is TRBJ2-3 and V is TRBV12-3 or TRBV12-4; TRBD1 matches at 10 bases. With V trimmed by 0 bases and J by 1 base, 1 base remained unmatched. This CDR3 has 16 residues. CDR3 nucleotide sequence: TGTGCCAGCAGTTTAGCAGACAGGGGGCGCACAGATACGCAGTATTTT. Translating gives CASSLADRGRTDTQYF.

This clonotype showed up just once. CDR3 loop: CASSKGGGVDCEKLFF. The CDR3 bases are TGTGCCAGCAGCAAAGGGGGAGGGGTGGACTGCGAAAAACTGTTTTTT. This chain uses TRBV21-1 with TRBJ1-4. TRBV21-1 constitutes a pseudogene. CDR3 length equals 16 residues.